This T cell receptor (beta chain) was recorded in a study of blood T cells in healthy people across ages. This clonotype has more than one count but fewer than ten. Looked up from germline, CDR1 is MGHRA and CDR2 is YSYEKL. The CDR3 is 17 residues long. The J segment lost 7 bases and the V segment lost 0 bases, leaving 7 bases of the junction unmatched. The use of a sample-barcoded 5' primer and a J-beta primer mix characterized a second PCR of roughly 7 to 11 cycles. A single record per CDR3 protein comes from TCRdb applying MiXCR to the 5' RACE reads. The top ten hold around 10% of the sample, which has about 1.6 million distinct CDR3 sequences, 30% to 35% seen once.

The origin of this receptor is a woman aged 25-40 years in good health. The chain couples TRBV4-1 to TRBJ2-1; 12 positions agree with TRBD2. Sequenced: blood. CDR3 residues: CASSQDPLAGGLNEQFF. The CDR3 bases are TGCGCCAGCAGCCAAGATCCTCTAGCGGGGGGGCTTAATGAGCAGTTCTTC.